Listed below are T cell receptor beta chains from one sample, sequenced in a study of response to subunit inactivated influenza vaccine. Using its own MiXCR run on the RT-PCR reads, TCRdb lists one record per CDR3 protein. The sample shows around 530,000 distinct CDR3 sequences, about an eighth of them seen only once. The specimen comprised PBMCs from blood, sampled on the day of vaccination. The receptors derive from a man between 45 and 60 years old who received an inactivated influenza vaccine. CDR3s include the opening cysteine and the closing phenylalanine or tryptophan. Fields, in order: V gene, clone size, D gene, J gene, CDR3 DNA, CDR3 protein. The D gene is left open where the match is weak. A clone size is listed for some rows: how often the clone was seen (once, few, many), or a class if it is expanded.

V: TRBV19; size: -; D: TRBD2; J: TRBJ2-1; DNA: TGTGCCAGTAGTAATTGGCGGGGGGGCCGCTCTGTTGAGCAGTTCTTC; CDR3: CASSNWRGGRSVEQFF
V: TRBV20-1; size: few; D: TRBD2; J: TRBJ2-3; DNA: TGCAGTGCTAGGTACCAGCGGGGCCCCACAGATACGCAGTATTTT; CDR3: CSARYQRGPTDTQYF
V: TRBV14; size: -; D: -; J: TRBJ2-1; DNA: TGTGCCAGCAGCCAAATCTATGAGCAGTTCTTC; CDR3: CASSQIYEQFF
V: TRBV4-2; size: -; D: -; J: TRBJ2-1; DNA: TGTGCCAGCAGCCAAGGCCTAGGGGCCTACAATGAGCAGTTCTTC; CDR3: CASSQGLGAYNEQFF
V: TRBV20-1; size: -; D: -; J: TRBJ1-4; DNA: TGCAGTGCTGGCCTACCGGGACGGATTGAAAAACTGTTTTTT; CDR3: CSAGLPGRIEKLFF
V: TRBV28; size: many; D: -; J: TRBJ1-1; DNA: TGTGCCAGCAGTTTTTATCCCTCTACAAAATCTACAGGGAGAAGTGAAGCTTTCTTT; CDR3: CASSFYPSTKSTGRSEAFF
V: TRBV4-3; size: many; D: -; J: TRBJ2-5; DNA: TGCGCCAGCAGCCAAGATGGGAGGCAGGGGGACTGGCCTGAGTACTTC; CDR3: CASSQDGRQGDWPEYF
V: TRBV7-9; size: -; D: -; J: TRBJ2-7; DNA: TGTGCCAGCAGCTACAGCAAAACGGCCTCCTACGAGCAGTGCTTC; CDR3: CASSYSKTASYEQCF
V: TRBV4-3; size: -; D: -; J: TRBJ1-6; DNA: TGCGCCAGCAGCCAAGACCGGCGGGCGATCCGCTCACCCCTCCACTTT; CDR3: CASSQDRRAIRSPLHF
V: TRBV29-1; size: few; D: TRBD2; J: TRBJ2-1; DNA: TGCAGCGTTAGTAGCGGGAGCTCCTACAATGAGCAGTTCTTC; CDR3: CSVSSGSSYNEQFF
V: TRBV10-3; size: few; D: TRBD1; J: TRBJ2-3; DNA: TGTGCCATCAGTCATGGACAGGGCGCCGATGATACGCAGTATTTT; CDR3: CAISHGQGADDTQYF
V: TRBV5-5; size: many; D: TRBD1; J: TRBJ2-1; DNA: TGTGCCAGCAGCTCGGCGTCGTGGACAGGGAGGAATGAGCAGTTCTTC; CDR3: CASSSASWTGRNEQFF
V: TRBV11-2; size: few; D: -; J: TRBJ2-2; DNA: TGTGCCAGCAGCCACAGGGCCGGGGAGCTGTTTTTT; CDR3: CASSHRAGELFF
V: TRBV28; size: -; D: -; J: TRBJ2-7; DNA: TGTGCCAGCAGTTTATCGCAAGGGAGCGAGCAGTACTTC; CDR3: CASSLSQGSEQYF
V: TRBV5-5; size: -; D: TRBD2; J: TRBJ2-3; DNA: TGTGCCAGCAGTAACGGGACTAGCGGGAGTAGACGCACAGATACGCAGTATTTT; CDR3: CASSNGTSGSRRTDTQYF
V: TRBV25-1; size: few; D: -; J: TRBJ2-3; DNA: TGTGCCAGCAGGGCCGGGACCCGCACAGATACGCAGTATTTT; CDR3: CASRAGTRTDTQYF
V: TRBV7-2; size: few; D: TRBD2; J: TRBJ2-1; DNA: TGTGCCAGCAGCTACGGGACTAGCGGGATTAATGAGCAGTTCTTC; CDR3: CASSYGTSGINEQFF
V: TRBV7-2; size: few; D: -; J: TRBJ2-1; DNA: TGTGCCAGCAGCTCCACAACCCAAAGTCCGCGGCAGTTCTTC; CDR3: CASSSTTQSPRQFF
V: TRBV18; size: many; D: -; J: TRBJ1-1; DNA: TGTGCCAGCTCACCACCGCAGGGCCCTGAAGCTTTCTTT; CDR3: CASSPPQGPEAFF
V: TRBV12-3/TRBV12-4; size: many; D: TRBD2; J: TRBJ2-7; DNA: TGTGCCAGCAGGCGGGGACTAGCGGGTACGGAGCAGTACTTC; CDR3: CASRRGLAGTEQYF
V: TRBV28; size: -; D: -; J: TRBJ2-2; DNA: TGTGCCAGCAGTTACCGGGGGATCACCGGGGAGCTGTTTTTT; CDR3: CASSYRGITGELFF
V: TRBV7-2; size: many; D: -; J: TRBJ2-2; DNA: TGTGCCAGCAGCGCGGGCCTCAACACCGGGGAGCTGTTTTTT; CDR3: CASSAGLNTGELFF
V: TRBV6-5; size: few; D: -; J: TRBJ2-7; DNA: TGTGCCAGCAGTTCAGGAGCTCTTTCCTACGAGCAGTACTTC; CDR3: CASSSGALSYEQYF
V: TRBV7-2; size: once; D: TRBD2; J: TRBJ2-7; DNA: TGTGCCAGCAGCTTAATTTCGGGGGGAACCTACGAGCAGTACTTC; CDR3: CASSLISGGTYEQYF
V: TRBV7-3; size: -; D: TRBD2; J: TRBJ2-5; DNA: TGTGCCAGCAGCTCCGGACTAGCGGGGGATCAAGAGACCCAGTGCTTC; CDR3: CASSSGLAGDQETQCF
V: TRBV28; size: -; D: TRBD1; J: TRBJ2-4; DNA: TGTGCCAGCAGTTCGCCTACAGGGGCGGCCAAAAACATTCAGTACTTC; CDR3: CASSSPTGAAKNIQYF
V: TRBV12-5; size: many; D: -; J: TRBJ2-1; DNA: TGTGCTAGTGGTTTGGTGGGCGGAGGCCCCTACAATGAGCAGTTCTTC; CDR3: CASGLVGGGPYNEQFF
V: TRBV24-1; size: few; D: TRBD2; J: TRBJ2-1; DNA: TGTGCCACCAGTGATTCGACTAGCGGGAGAATAAATGAGCAGTTCTTC; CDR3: CATSDSTSGRINEQFF